The 29 T cell receptor beta chains below all came from one sample that was sequenced in a study of blood T cell repertoires in COVID-19. The method was immunoSEQ multiplex PCR; TCRdb's version includes in-frame clones alone and lacks a portion of them. This table has some 270,000 clones, about 90% appearing once. Input material: PBMCs or T cells enriched from blood (not recorded which). The receptors originated from a woman aged 40 to 50 who had been exposed to COVID-19.

The genes are TRBV21-1 and TRBJ1-5. TRBV21-1 is a known pseudogene. This CDR3 is 13 amino acids long. DNA of the CDR3: TGTGCCAGCATCAATACGGGGGGAGGGCCCCAGCATTTT. Its translation: CASINTGGGPQHF.

The rearrangement uses TRBV29-1 and TRBJ2-7, with TRBD2 identical over 8 bases. J was trimmed by 1 base and V by 4 bases; bases with no gene match: 9. CDR1 and CDR2 (germline): SQVTM, ANQGSEA. CDR3 length: 15 amino acids. The CDR3 here is CSVVRAGAGSYEQYF. DNA of the CDR3: TGCAGCGTTGTTAGAGCGGGGGCTGGGTCCTACGAGCAGTACTTC.

CDR3 residues: CASSTMRPAREKLFF. For the CDR3, the DNA is TGTGCCAGTAGCACCATGAGGCCGGCGCGCGAAAAACTGTTTTTT. This chain links TRBV19 with TRBJ1-4; D remains ambiguous. Germline V gene lookup returns CDR1 LNHDA and CDR2 SQIVND (reference sequence). The CDR3 runs 15 residues. The ends were cut back, 6 bases at V and 8 bases at J, with 19 bases in the middle.

The chain combines TRBV14 with TRBJ2-1, with a tentative D call TRBD2 (6 bases). V was trimmed by 1 base and J by 9 bases, leaving 16 bases between them. The germline CDR1 and CDR2 sequences are SGHDN and FVKESK. This CDR3 region has 15 residues. CDR3 nucleotide sequence: TGTGCCAGCAGCCAAGGGGGCTCCCTGGGGGGTGAGCAGTTCTTC. Translation gives CASSQGGSLGGEQFF. Looking up the rest from reference TRBV14 and TRBJ2-1 gives the full variable domain: EAGVTQFPSHSVIEKGQTVTLRCDPISGHDNLYWYRRVMGKEIKFLLHFVKESKQDESGMPNNRFLAERTGGTYSTLKVQPAELEDSGVYFCASSQGGSLGGEQFFGPGTRLTVL.

The chain carries TRBV29-1 and TRBJ1-1; possible D gene TRBD1, 5 bases. CDR1 is SQVTM, CDR2 ANQGSEA, per germline. The CDR3 runs to 14 residues. V shed 7 bases and J shed 0 bases, with 15 bases lying between them. CDR3 in amino acids: CSAAGPNMNTEAFF. CDR3 sequence (DNA): TGCAGCGCAGCAGGGCCAAACATGAACACTGAAGCTTTCTTT. The whole variable domain, remainder taken from reference TRBV29-1 and TRBJ1-1, is SAVISQKPSRDICQRGTSLTIQCQVDSQVTMMFWYRQQPGQSLTLIATANQGSEATYESGFVIDKFPISRPNLTFSTLTVSNMSPEDSSIYLCSAAGPNMNTEAFFGQGTRLTVV.

The rearrangement links TRBV5-5 to TRBJ1-3; 9 bases fit TRBD1. Germline loops: CDR1 SGHKS, CDR2 YYEKEE (reference sequence). The CDR3 is made up of 15 amino acids. V gave up 4 bases and J gave up 4 bases; unmatched junction bases: 6. CDR3 residues: CASSRTGGAGNTIYF. The CDR3 coding sequence is TGTGCCAGCAGCCGTACAGGGGGCGCGGGAAACACCATATATTTT.

This chain uses TRBV19 with TRBJ2-3; D might be TRBD2 (6 bases). V dropped 5 bases and J dropped 6 bases, with 15 bases sitting between them. CDR1 and CDR2 (germline): LNHDA, SQIVND (reference sequence). The CDR3 is 14 residues long. Here the CDR3 reads CASSSTGAGDTQYF. The CDR3, as DNA: TGTGCCAGTAGTTCCACCGGGGCGGGGGATACGCAGTATTTT. The full variable domain, in which reference TRBV19 and TRBJ2-3 provide the parts outside the CDR3, is DGGITQSPKYLFRKEGQNVTLSCEQNLNHDAMYWYRQDPGQGLRLIYYSQIVNDFQKGDIAEGYSVSREKKESFPLTVTSAQKNPTAFYLCASSSTGAGDTQYFGPGTRLTVL.

The chain couples TRBV30 to TRBJ2-5; 7 bases are a match to TRBD2. Germline CDR1 and CDR2: GTSNPN and SVGIG (reference sequence). Unmatched junction bases numbered 23, after V lost 5 bases and J lost 5 bases. There are 18 residues in the CDR3. In DNA, the CDR3 is TGTGCCTGGGGCGAGAGGTGGGGGAGGGGCAATAGCGGGGAGACCCAGTACTTC. Protein product: CAWGERWGRGNSGETQYF.

This chain connects TRBV9 to TRBJ2-2, with TRBD1 as a possible D gene (6 bases). V lost 2 bases and J lost 5, with 10 bases in between. The CDR3 covers 14 residues. CDR1 and CDR2 from the germline V gene are SGDLS and YYNGEE. CDR3 in DNA: TGTGCCAGCAGCGTTGGACAGCTGACCGGGGAGCTGTTTTTT. Translation gives CASSVGQLTGELFF.

This chain joins TRBV19 and TRBJ2-5, with D uncertain. CDR3 size: 11 residues. Trimming removed 3 bases at V and 6 bases at J, with 5 bases between. Germline values: CDR1 LNHDA, CDR2 SQIVND (reference sequence). CDR3 sequence reads: CASSIAKTQYF. The CDR3, as DNA: TGTGCCAGTAGTATTGCGAAGACCCAGTACTTC.

The V and J genes are TRBV7-2 and TRBJ1-1, with 11 bases that match TRBD1. Trimming took 5 bases from V and 7 from J; bases not matched to a gene: 9. Looked up from germline, CDR1 is SGHTA and CDR2 is FQGNSA. This CDR3 spans 15 amino acids. This CDR3 is CASSTPGQGDFEAFF. The CDR3 region has the DNA TGTGCCAGCAGCACGCCGGGACAGGGGGATTTTGAAGCTTTCTTT.

The chain joins TRBV14 to TRBJ2-2, with a weak D call TRBD1 (6 bases). The CDR3 covers 16 residues. The V end was cut by 0 bases, the J end by 1 base, with 9 bases between. CDR1 and CDR2 (germline): SGHDN, FVKESK. The CDR3 DNA follows: TGTGCCAGCAGCCAAGACAGGGGTTTGAACACCGGGGAGCTGTTTTTT. This gives the protein CASSQDRGLNTGELFF.

V and J are TRBV27 and TRBJ1-1; 8 bases map to TRBD1. The V and J ends lost 4 bases and 2 bases, in that order; junction bases with no gene match: 6. Germline CDR1 MNHEY, CDR2 SMNVEV (reference sequence). CDR3 length equals 15 residues. The CDR3 DNA reads as TGTGCCAGCAGTTCCCCGACAGGGGACAACACTGAAGCTTTCTTT. Encoded protein: CASSSPTGDNTEAFF.

The J gene is TRBJ2-3, the V gene TRBV28, with TRBD2 matching over 12 bases. From germline, CDR1 is MDHEN and CDR2 SYDVKM. The CDR3 is 15 residues long. Unmatched junction bases numbered 2, after V lost 5 bases and J lost 2 bases. The CDR3 region is CASSRTSGTTDTQYF. As DNA, the CDR3 is TGTGCCAGCAGTCGGACTAGCGGGACCACAGATACGCAGTATTTT.

This clone was detected a few times. The chain recombines TRBV28 with TRBJ1-5; 9 bases fit TRBD1. Trimming at V came to 7 bases and at J to 4 bases, leaving 8 bases not matched to a gene. The CDR3 extends over 15 amino acids. Germline V lookup: CDR1 MDHEN, CDR2 SYDVKM. CDR3 protein: CASIIGDRENQPQHF. For the CDR3, the DNA is TGTGCCAGCATCATTGGGGACAGGGAGAATCAGCCCCAGCATTTT.

The genes are TRBV5-1 and TRBJ2-3; D remains unclear. CDR1 is SGHRS, CDR2 YFSETQ, per germline. This CDR3 region has 13 residues. V was shortened by 7 bases and J by 2 bases, with 11 bases between the two germline ends. The CDR3 loop reads CASRLVLTDTQYF. The CDR3 nucleotides read TGCGCCAGCCGCCTGGTCCTCACAGATACGCAGTATTTT. The entire variable domain, with the rest obtained from reference TRBV5-1 and TRBJ2-3, is as follows: KAGVTQTPRYLIKTRGQQVTLSCSPISGHRSVSWYQQTPGQGLQFLFEYFSETQRNKGNFPGRFSGRQFSNSRSEMNVSTLELGDSALYLCASRLVLTDTQYFGPGTRLTVL.

V usage is TRBV27 and J usage is TRBJ2-5; D is possibly TRBD2 (7 bases). V lost 4 bases to trimming and J lost 6 bases, with 21 bases between them. There are 16 residues in the CDR3. In germline, CDR1 is MNHEY, CDR2 SMNVEV (reference sequence). DNA of the CDR3: TGTGCCAGCAGTTCCGGGGGGCCCAACCGTCAACAGACCCAGTACTTC. It codes for CASSSGGPNRQQTQYF.

The J gene is TRBJ2-6, the V gene TRBV5-4, with a weak D call TRBD1 (6 bases). Deletions cut 4 bases from V and 0 bases from J, with 17 bases between. CDR1 and CDR2 (germline): SGHNT, YYREEE (reference sequence). CDR3 length: 18 residues. The CDR3 region has the DNA TGTGCCAGCAGCCTACCCTACAGGGCCCTCTCTGGGGCCAACGTCCTGACTTTC. This translates into CASSLPYRALSGANVLTF.

The chain recombines TRBV6-5 with TRBJ2-1, with a tentative D call TRBD2 (5 bases). Germline V gene sequence: CDR1 MNHEY, CDR2 SVGAGI. V lost 0 bases, J lost 4 bases, and 10 bases lay in between. CDR3 length equals 15 residues. CDR3 coding DNA: TGTGCCAGCAGTTACTCGACTCCGGGATACAATGAGCAGTTCTTC. Its translation: CASSYSTPGYNEQFF.

V and J are TRBV5-4 and TRBJ1-2; possible D gene TRBD1, 5 bases. Germline assignment: CDR1 SGHNT and CDR2 YYREEE (reference sequence). This CDR3 is 14 amino acids long. V dropped 4 bases and J dropped 0 bases, with 10 bases sitting between them. The DNA for the CDR3 is TGTGCCAGCAGCGTGGGGCACGCTAACTATGGCTACACCTTC. Its protein is CASSVGHANYGYTF. The whole variable domain, filled in from reference TRBV5-4 and TRBJ1-2, reads ETGVTQSPTHLIKTRGQQVTLRCSSQSGHNTVSWYQQALGQGPQFIFQYYREEENGRGNFPPRFSGLQFPNYSSELNVNALELDDSALYLCASSVGHANYGYTFGSGTRLTVV.

The rearrangement uses TRBV15 and TRBJ2-5; weak D call: TRBD2 (5 bases). The CDR3 has 13 residues. CDR1 and CDR2 (germline): LNHNV, YYDKDF (reference sequence). V was clipped by 0 bases and J by 8 bases, with 10 bases between them. The CDR3 reads CATSRDLEGTQYF. CDR3 bases: TGTGCCACCAGCAGAGATCTTGAGGGAACCCAGTACTTC.

The chain links TRBV9 to TRBJ1-4; 8 nucleotides match TRBD1. The CDR3 has 15 residues. The trim removed 4 bases at V and 0 bases at J, leaving 2 bases unmatched. Germline V gives CDR1 SGDLS, CDR2 YYNGEE. CDR3 region: CASSPQGATNEKLFF. The CDR3, as DNA: TGTGCCAGCAGCCCACAGGGGGCAACTAATGAAAAACTGTTTTTT.

The chain carries TRBV14 and TRBJ2-3; D possibly corresponds to TRBD1 (5 bases). Trimming shortened V by 6 bases and J by 0 bases, and 10 bases separated the two germline ends. Germline values: CDR1 SGHDN, CDR2 FVKESK. The CDR3 covers 14 residues. The DNA for the CDR3 is TGTGCCAGCAGTAAGGGGATTAGCACAGATACGCAGTATTTT. Its protein product is CASSKGISTDTQYF.

The chain uses TRBV4-1 and TRBJ2-3, with D possibly TRBD1 on 5 matching bases. Germline V CDR1 and CDR2: MGHRA, YSYEKL. The CDR3 sequence is 12 residues long. Deletions cut 6 bases from V and 6 bases from J, with 10 bases between. This CDR3 is CASSGAGDTQYF. The CDR3 nucleotides are TGCGCCAGCAGTGGGGCCGGGGATACGCAGTATTTT.

J is TRBJ2-1 and V is TRBV5-1; the match to TRBD2 covers 13 bases. The CDR3 runs 19 residues. Losses at the gene ends were 4 bases for V and 0 bases for J; bases not matched to a gene: 10. CDR1 is SGHRS and CDR2 is YFSETQ in the germline V gene. The CDR3 region is CASSPRTSGGLSSYNEQFF. CDR3 sequence (DNA): TGCGCCAGCAGCCCAAGGACTAGCGGGGGCCTGAGCTCCTACAATGAGCAGTTCTTC.

The rearrangement uses TRBV30 and TRBJ2-5; D gene ambiguous. The CDR3 contains 14 residues. V was clipped by 1 base and J by 1 base, with 10 bases between them. Germline CDR1 reads GTSNPN; CDR2 reads SVGIG (reference sequence). DNA of the CDR3: TGTGCCTGGAGTGGTGTGGCTCTCCAAGAGACCCAGTACTTC. This sequence encodes CAWSGVALQETQYF.

The chain's CDR3 is CATSDLRRNEQFF. The CDR3 DNA sequence: TGTGCCACCAGTGATTTGCGGAGGAATGAGCAGTTCTTC. This chain links TRBV24-1 with TRBJ2-1, with D possibly being TRBD2 (5 bases). This CDR3 region has 13 residues. Looked up from germline, CDR1 is KGHDR and CDR2 is SFDVKD. V shed 0 bases and J shed 7 bases, with 6 bases lying between them.

V and J are TRBV18 and TRBJ1-1; 8 bases are shared with TRBD1. With V trimmed by 4 bases and J by 0 bases, 10 bases remained unmatched. The CDR3 is made up of 17 amino acids. The germline CDR1 and CDR2 sequences are KGHSH and LQKENI. The CDR3 sequence is CASSRDRQKSMNTEAFF. The CDR3 DNA is TGTGCCAGCTCACGGGACAGGCAAAAATCGATGAACACTGAAGCTTTCTTT.

This chain links TRBV29-1 with TRBJ1-1, with 8 bases that match TRBD1. V lost 6 bases, J lost 3 bases, and 6 bases stayed unmatched. The CDR3 covers 13 residues. The germline gives CDR1 SQVTM, CDR2 ANQGSEA. The DNA of the CDR3 is TGCAGCGTACGACAGGGGTCGGACACTGAAGCTTTCTTT. As protein: CSVRQGSDTEAFF.